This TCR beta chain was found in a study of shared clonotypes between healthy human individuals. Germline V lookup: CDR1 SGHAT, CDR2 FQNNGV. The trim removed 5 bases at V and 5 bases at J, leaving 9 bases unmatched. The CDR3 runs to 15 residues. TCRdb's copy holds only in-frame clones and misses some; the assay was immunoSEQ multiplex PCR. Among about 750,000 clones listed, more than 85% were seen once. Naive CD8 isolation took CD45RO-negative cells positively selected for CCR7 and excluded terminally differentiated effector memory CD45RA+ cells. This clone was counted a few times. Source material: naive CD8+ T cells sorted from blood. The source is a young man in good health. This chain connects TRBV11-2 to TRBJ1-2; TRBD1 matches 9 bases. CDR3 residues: CASSLTTGGGYGYTF. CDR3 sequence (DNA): TGTGCCAGCAGCCTTACGACAGGGGGAGGATATGGCTACACCTTC.